This T cell receptor (beta chain) was recorded in a study of T cell responses to AZD1222 COVID-19 vaccine. Study overall: Second-dose recipients at about 4 or about 12 weeks were treated as one pooled group.

About this clone itself: Its target is unknown.

Sequencing was performed with immunoSEQ multiplex PCR; in TCRdb, only in-frame clones are kept and a portion is missing. This repertoire shows about 140,000 clones, roughly 90% found once; its top ten account for roughly 6%. The CDR3 extends over 18 amino acids. Per the germline V gene, CDR1 is LGHNA and CDR2 is YNFKEQ. Germline trimming cut 0 bases from V and 9 bases from J; bases unmatched to any gene: 12. Whole-study findings and limits: Sampling captured repertoires only after the peak T cell response.

The source was peripheral blood, collected on day 0 of AZD1222 vaccination. The sequence was collected from an adult in good health. The genes are TRBV4-2 and TRBJ2-1, with 12 bases aligning to TRBD2. For the CDR3, the DNA is TGTGCCAGCAGCCAAGATAGAGTTGCTAGCGGGAGGGCCGGTGAGCAGTTCTTC. The encoded protein is CASSQDRVASGRAGEQFF.